The T cell receptor (beta chain) under discussion was sequenced for a study of response to subunit inactivated influenza vaccine. One entry per CDR3 protein, called by TCRdb with MiXCR from the RT-PCR reads. The sample has roughly 650,000 distinct CDR3 sequences, 14% seen once; the top ten hold 7.5% to 8%. General study results and limits: There was a suggestion from the authors that each seasonal influenza vaccination recruits few new T cells.

This clonotype was counted a few times. Its antigen is currently unknown. There are 17 residues in the CDR3. The chain combines TRBV3-2 with TRBJ2-3; the table's D call TRBD1 went unverified against the DNA. TRBV3-2 is labeled a pseudogene. The material was PBMCs from blood, obtained 14 days before vaccination. The TCR sequence derives from a man aged 45-65 years who received an inactivated influenza vaccine. CDR3 residues: CASSPEAGTGSADTQYF. The CDR3 DNA sequence: TGTGCCAGCAGCCCGGAGGCAGGGACAGGTAGCGCAGATACGCAGTATTTT.